These 11 T cell receptor beta chains came from one sample sequenced in a study of blood T cell repertoires in COVID-19. Generated by immunoSEQ multiplex PCR, the TCRdb table keeps only in-frame clones and is missing some. The data hold some 100,000 clones, with about 83% observed a single time. The specimen sequenced was peripheral blood. The receptors originated from a human donor in a cohort sampled during active COVID-19.

To note about this clone: The same CDR3 also results from other DNA sequences found in this sample. V is TRBV7-7 and J is TRBJ2-1; TRBD2 might be the D (7 bases). The CDR3 extends over 15 amino acids. Germline-derived CDR1 and CDR2 are SSHAT and FNYEAQ (reference sequence). V was cut by 1 base and J by 7 bases, with 14 bases left in between. The CDR3 DNA is TGTGCCAGCAGCTTAGATGGGGGGGCCTTTAATGAGCAGTTCTTC. Translating it yields CASSLDGGAFNEQFF.

The chain employs TRBV18 and TRBJ1-2; unclear D gene. This CDR3 region has 12 residues. V was cut by 5 bases and J by 2 bases, with 6 bases left in between. The germline CDR1 and CDR2 sequences are KGHSH and LQKENI. The CDR3: CASSGENYGYTF. In DNA form, the CDR3 reads TGTGCCAGCTCAGGGGAGAACTATGGCTACACCTTC.

Here the CDR3 DNA reads TGTGCCAGCAGCTTAGGTGGACAGGACCTTTATGGCTACACCTTC. Amino acid sequence: CASSLGGQDLYGYTF. This chain uses TRBV11-2 with TRBJ1-2, with TRBD1 matching 7 bases. Germline loops: CDR1 SGHAT, CDR2 FQNNGV. V dropped 1 base and J dropped 5; count of bases not matched to a gene: 7. CDR3 length equals 15 residues.

V and J are TRBV2 and TRBJ2-3; possible D gene TRBD1, 6 bases. CDR3 length: 16 residues. Germline lookup yields CDR1 SNHLY and CDR2 FYNNEI. V was cut by 4 bases and J by 2 bases, with 16 bases left in between. CDR3 loop: CASSGGQGRNTDTQYF. CDR3 DNA: TGTGCCAGCAGTGGGGGACAAGGTAGAAACACAGATACGCAGTATTTT.

V usage is TRBV9 and J usage is TRBJ2-1, with a possible D match to TRBD2 (7 bases). V was cut by 2 bases and J by 1 base, with 13 bases left in between. CDR1 is SGDLS, CDR2 YYNGEE, per germline. This CDR3 is built from 16 residues. CDR3 loop: CASSVLGGQSYNEQFF. The CDR3 region has the DNA TGTGCCAGCAGCGTCCTCGGGGGGCAATCCTACAATGAGCAGTTCTTC.

The V gene is TRBV10-3, the J gene TRBJ2-4; 7 positions agree with TRBD1. With V trimmed by 8 bases and J by 8 bases, 9 bases remained unmatched. This CDR3 region has 13 residues. Germline V gene lookup returns CDR1 ENHRY and CDR2 SYGVKD. Written as DNA, the CDR3 is TGTGCCATCGGGGGTGGGCAGGGGGACATTCAGTACTTC. Its protein product is CAIGGGQGDIQYF.

This rearrangement joins TRBV7-2 to TRBJ2-5; a possible D gene is TRBD1 (5 bases). The CDR3 is 16 amino acids. Germline assignment: CDR1 SGHTA and CDR2 FQGNSA. Trimming pared 3 bases from V and 5 bases from J, leaving 19 bases between. CDR3 loop: CASSLRMGQGEETQYF. DNA of the CDR3: TGTGCCAGCAGCTTGCGTATGGGCCAGGGTGAGGAGACCCAGTACTTC.

V usage is TRBV3-1 (or the pseudogene TRBV3-2) and J usage is TRBJ2-2; 7 bases are shared with TRBD1. With 4 bases clipped from V and 7 bases from J, the junction kept 9 bases outside the gene matches. This CDR3 region has 15 residues. The V gene's germline CDR1 is LGHDT and CDR2 YNNKEL (reference sequence). The CDR3 spells CASSPLSRGYGELFF. The CDR3 DNA sequence: TGTGCCAGCAGCCCGTTATCCAGGGGGTACGGGGAGCTGTTTTTT.

The gene calls are TRBV10-3 and TRBJ1-5, with a possible D match to TRBD1 (6 bases). CDR1 and CDR2 from the germline V gene are ENHRY and SYGVKD. V shed 3 bases and J shed 6 bases, with 15 bases lying between them. This CDR3 has 15 residues. The CDR3 protein is CAISDPAGGSQPQHF. The DNA of the CDR3 is TGTGCCATCAGTGACCCCGCGGGGGGCAGTCAGCCCCAGCATTTT.

This clone was counted a few times. The CDR3 sequence: CAWRGQGRPPLHF. CDR3 nucleotide sequence: TGTGCCTGGAGAGGACAGGGTCGGCCACCCCTCCACTTT. V gene TRBV30 combines with J gene TRBJ1-6, with 8 bases fitting TRBD1. The germline CDR1 and CDR2 sequences are GTSNPN and SVGIG (reference sequence). This CDR3 has 13 residues. With V trimmed by 3 bases and J by 11 bases, 6 bases remained unmatched.

DNA of the CDR3: TGTGCCACCGGGAGTAGCGCAGATACGCAGTATTTT. Amino acids: CATGSSADTQYF. The V call is TRBV24-1, the J call TRBJ2-3; TRBD2 is a possible D gene (5 bases). There are 12 residues in the CDR3. Trimming pared 9 bases from V and 4 bases from J, leaving 10 bases between. CDR1 KGHDR and CDR2 SFDVKD come from the germline V gene.